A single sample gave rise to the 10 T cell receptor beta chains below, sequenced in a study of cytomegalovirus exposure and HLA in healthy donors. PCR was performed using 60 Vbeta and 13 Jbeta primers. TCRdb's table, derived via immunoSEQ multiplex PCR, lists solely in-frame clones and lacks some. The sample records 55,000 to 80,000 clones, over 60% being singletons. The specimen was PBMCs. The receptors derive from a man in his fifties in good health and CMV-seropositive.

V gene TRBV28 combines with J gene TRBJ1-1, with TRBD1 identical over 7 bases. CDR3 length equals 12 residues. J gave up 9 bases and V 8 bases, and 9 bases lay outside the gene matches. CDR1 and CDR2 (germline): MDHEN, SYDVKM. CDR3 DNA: TGTGCCAGCGGAACAGGGGCCACGAAAGCTTTCTTT. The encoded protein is CASGTGATKAFF.

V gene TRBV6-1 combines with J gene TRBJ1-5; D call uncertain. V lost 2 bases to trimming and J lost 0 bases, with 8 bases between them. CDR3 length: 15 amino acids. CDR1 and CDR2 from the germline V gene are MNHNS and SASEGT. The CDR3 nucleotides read TGTGCCAGCAGTGAATCGGGATATAGCAATCAGCCCCAGCATTTT. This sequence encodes CASSESGYSNQPQHF.

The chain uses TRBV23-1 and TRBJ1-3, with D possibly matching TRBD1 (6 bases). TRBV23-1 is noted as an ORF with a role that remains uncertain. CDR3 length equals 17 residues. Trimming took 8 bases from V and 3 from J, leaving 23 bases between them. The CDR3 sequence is CASPGTLIGVCGNTIYF. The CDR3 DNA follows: TGCGCCAGCCCCGGGACACTCATTGGGGTATGTGGAAACACCATATATTTT.

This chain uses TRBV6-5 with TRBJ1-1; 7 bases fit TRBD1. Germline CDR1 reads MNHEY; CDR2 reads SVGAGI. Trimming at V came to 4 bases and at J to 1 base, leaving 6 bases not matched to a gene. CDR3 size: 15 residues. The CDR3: CASSSYRGRNTEAFF. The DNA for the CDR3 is TGTGCCAGCAGTTCGTACAGGGGAAGGAACACTGAAGCTTTCTTT.

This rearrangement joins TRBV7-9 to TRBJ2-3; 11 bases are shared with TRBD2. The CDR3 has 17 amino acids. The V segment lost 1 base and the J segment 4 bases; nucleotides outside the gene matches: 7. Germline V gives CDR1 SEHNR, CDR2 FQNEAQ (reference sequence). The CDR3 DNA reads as TGTGCCAGCAGCTTAGAGTTACTAGCGGGAGTGGCAGATACGCAGTATTTT. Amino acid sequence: CASSLELLAGVADTQYF. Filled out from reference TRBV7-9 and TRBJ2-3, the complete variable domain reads DTGVSQNPRHKITKRGQNVTFRCDPISEHNRLYWYRQTLGQGPEFLTYFQNEAQLEKSRLLSDRFSAERPKGSFSTLEIQRTEQGDSAMYLCASSLELLAGVADTQYFGPGTRLTVL.

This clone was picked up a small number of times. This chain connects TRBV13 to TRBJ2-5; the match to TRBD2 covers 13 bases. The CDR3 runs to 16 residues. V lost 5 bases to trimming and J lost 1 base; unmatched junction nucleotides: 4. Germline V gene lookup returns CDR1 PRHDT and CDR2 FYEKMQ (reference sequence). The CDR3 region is CASSRRLAGGQETQYF. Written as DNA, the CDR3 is TGTGCCAGCAGCCGCCGACTAGCGGGGGGCCAAGAGACCCAGTACTTC. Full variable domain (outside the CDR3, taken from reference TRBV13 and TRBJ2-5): AAGVIQSPRHLIKEKRETATLKCYPIPRHDTVYWYQQGPGQDPQFLISFYEKMQSDKGSIPDRFSAQQFSDYHSELNMSSLELGDSALYFCASSRRLAGGQETQYFGPGTRLLVL.

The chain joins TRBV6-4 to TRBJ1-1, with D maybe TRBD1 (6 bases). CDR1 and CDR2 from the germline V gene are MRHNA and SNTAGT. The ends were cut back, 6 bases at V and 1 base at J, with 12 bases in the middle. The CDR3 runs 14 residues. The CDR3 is CASRRQAQNTEAFF. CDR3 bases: TGTGCCAGCAGAAGACAGGCCCAGAACACTGAAGCTTTCTTT.

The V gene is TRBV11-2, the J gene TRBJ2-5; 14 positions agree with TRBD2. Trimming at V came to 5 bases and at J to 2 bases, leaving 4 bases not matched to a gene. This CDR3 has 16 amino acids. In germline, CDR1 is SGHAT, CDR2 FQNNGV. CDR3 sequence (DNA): TGTGCCAGCAGCCCGAGGACTAGCGGGGGGCAAGAGACCCAGTACTTC. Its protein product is CASSPRTSGGQETQYF.

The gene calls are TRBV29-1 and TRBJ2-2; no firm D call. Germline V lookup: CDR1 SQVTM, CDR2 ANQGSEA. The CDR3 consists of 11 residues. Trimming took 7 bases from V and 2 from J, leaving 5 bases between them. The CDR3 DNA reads TGCAGCGCCTCCAACACCGGGGAGCTGTTTTTT. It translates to CSASNTGELFF.

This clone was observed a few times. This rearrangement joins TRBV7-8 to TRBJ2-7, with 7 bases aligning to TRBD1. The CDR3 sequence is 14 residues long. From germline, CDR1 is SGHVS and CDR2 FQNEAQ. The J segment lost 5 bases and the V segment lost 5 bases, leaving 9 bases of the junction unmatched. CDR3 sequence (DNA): TGTGCCAGCAGCACCCGACAGGGCGGAAACGAGCAGTACTTC. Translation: CASSTRQGGNEQYF.